The 17 T cell receptor beta chains presented below share a single source sample, sequenced in a study of T cells in Graves' hyperthyroidism and ophthalmopathy. RNA transcripts served as the template for amplifying TCR beta CDR3 regions. HTBI primers drove first-round RT-PCR of the TCR CDR3. One entry per CDR3 protein results from TCRdb running MiXCR on the multiplex PCR reads. Of about 520,000 distinct CDR3 sequences in the sample, around 22% were seen once. Sequenced input: blood. These receptors all stem from a woman in her 30s with Graves' ophthalmopathy.

This clonotype was observed many times. V and J are TRBV12-3 or TRBV12-4 and TRBJ1-5; D is uncertain. V was shortened by 6 bases and J by 7 bases, with 13 bases between the two germline ends. This CDR3 is built from 13 residues. The CDR3 loop reads CASSRNDAQPQHF. Written as DNA, the CDR3 is TGTGCCAGCAGCCGTAATGACGCCCAGCCCCAGCATTTT.

In this sample, this clonotype turned up many times. J is TRBJ1-2 and V is TRBV6-1, with D possibly matching TRBD1 (5 bases). Trimming shortened V by 7 bases and J by 2 bases, and 17 bases separated the two germline ends. CDR3 length: 15 amino acids. Per germline, CDR1 MNHNS and CDR2 SASEGT. The CDR3 DNA reads as TGTGCCAGCAAACCTCCGACCTCAGGGAACTATGGCTACACCTTC. It encodes CASKPPTSGNYGYTF.

This clonotype was seen at least ten times. This chain connects TRBV29-1 to TRBJ1-2; D ambiguous. Germline CDR1 is SQVTM and CDR2 is ANQGSEA. This CDR3 has 15 residues. V was clipped by 1 base and J by 4 bases, with 16 bases between them. The CDR3 coding sequence is TGCAGCGTTGAAGGTGTAGGGATCGTTCCCTATGGCTACACCTTC. This translates into CSVEGVGIVPYGYTF.

This clonotype was counted once. This chain joins TRBV4-1 and TRBJ1-1; TRBD1 aligns across 7 bases. Trimming took 1 base from V and 0 from J; bases not matched to a gene: 8. The V gene's germline CDR1 is MGHRA and CDR2 YSYEKL. This CDR3 is 17 amino acids long. The CDR3, as DNA: TGCGCCAGCAGCCAAGCGGTTGCACAGGGGATGAACACTGAAGCTTTCTTT. Protein sequence: CASSQAVAQGMNTEAFF.

This clonotype was counted ten times or more. The rearrangement uses TRBV6-4 and TRBJ1-1, with 12 nucleotides matching TRBD1. Germline V gives CDR1 MRHNA, CDR2 SNTAGT. This CDR3 region has 17 residues. The ends lost 6 bases at V and 3 bases at J; junction bases unmatched: 11. The CDR3 reads CASSPGTGGSMDTEAFF. The CDR3 coding sequence is TGTGCCAGCAGCCCCGGGACAGGGGGCTCTATGGACACTGAAGCTTTCTTT.

This clonotype was picked up many times. The CDR3 region is CSASEQGDGYTF. Here the CDR3 DNA reads TGCAGTGCTAGTGAACAGGGAGATGGCTACACCTTC. The V gene is TRBV20-1, the J gene TRBJ1-2, with D maybe TRBD1 (6 bases). Trimming removed 3 bases at V and 6 bases at J, with 11 bases between. CDR3 size: 12 residues. Germline V lookup: CDR1 DFQATT, CDR2 SNEGSKA (reference sequence).

This clonotype was seen many times. V usage is TRBV29-1 and J usage is TRBJ1-2; TRBD1 is a possible D gene (5 bases). The CDR3 contains 13 residues. Trimming took 3 bases from V and 1 from J, leaving 9 bases between them. CDR1 is SQVTM and CDR2 is ANQGSEA in the germline V gene. CDR3 sequence: CSVESTDNYGYTF. CDR3 nucleotides: TGCAGCGTTGAGTCGACAGATAACTATGGCTACACCTTC.

This sequence joins TRBV14 and TRBJ2-7; D is perhaps TRBD1 (5 bases). CDR3 length: 15 residues. Germline lookup yields CDR1 SGHDN and CDR2 FVKESK. Trimming took off 1 base at V and 6 bases at J, with 16 bases between the two ends. CDR3 amino acids: CASSQARGGASEQYF. In DNA, the CDR3 is TGTGCCAGCAGCCAAGCGAGAGGTGGGGCGAGCGAGCAGTACTTC. Using reference TRBV14 and TRBJ2-7 for the parts outside the CDR3, the full variable domain is EAGVTQFPSHSVIEKGQTVTLRCDPISGHDNLYWYRRVMGKEIKFLLHFVKESKQDESGMPNNRFLAERTGGTYSTLKVQPAELEDSGVYFCASSQARGGASEQYFGPGTRLTVT.

This clonotype was counted many times. This chain connects TRBV27 to TRBJ2-7; tentative D call: TRBD1 (5 bases). V was cut by 3 bases and J by 5 bases, with 8 bases left in between. The CDR3 is 12 residues long. From germline, CDR1 is MNHEY and CDR2 SMNVEV (reference sequence). Here the CDR3 reads CASSFTGNEQYF. DNA of the CDR3: TGTGCCAGCAGTTTTACAGGCAACGAGCAGTACTTC.

This clonotype was detected only a few times. The chain recombines TRBV11-2 with TRBJ2-7; D not resolved. The germline CDR1 and CDR2 sequences are SGHAT and FQNNGV. V lost 5 bases and J 3 bases, leaving 14 bases between the germline ends. The CDR3 runs 14 residues. The CDR3 DNA is TGTGCCAGCAGCAACACCAACAGCTACTACGAGCAGTACTTC. This gives the protein CASSNTNSYYEQYF.

This clonotype was recorded at least ten times. This chain joins TRBV11-3 and TRBJ1-2; D might be TRBD1 (6 bases). Germline V gives CDR1 SGHNT, CDR2 YENEEA. This CDR3 comprises 16 residues. With 2 bases removed from V and 1 base from J, the gap between germline ends came to 14 bases. CDR3 in DNA: TGTGCCAGCAGCTTATTCGGGGGCGCCGATAACTATGGCTACACCTTC. Amino acids: CASSLFGGADNYGYTF.

This clonotype was observed many times. The rearrangement joins TRBV25-1 to TRBJ2-7; the D gene is possibly TRBD1 (5 bases). V gave up 3 bases and J gave up 0 bases, with 9 bases separating them. The germline CDR1 and CDR2 sequences are MGHDK and SYGVNS. CDR3 length: 14 amino acids. CDR3: CASSDRALSYEQYF. CDR3 sequence (DNA): TGTGCCAGCAGTGACAGGGCTCTCTCCTACGAGCAGTACTTC.

The chain recombines TRBV6-1 with TRBJ1-2; D remains unclear. The CDR3 has 11 residues. Germline CDR1 MNHNS, CDR2 SASEGT. Trimming removed 8 bases from V and 7 bases from J, with 11 bases in between. CDR3 in DNA: TGTGCCAGCGGGCAGGCCCGTGGCTACACCTTC. Translating it yields CASGQARGYTF.

This clonotype was observed a few times. The chain uses TRBV20-1 and TRBJ2-7; 8 nucleotides line up with TRBD1. CDR1 is DFQATT, CDR2 SNEGSKA, per germline (reference sequence). The ends lost 3 bases at V and 3 bases at J; junction bases unmatched: 4. The CDR3 loop spans 13 amino acids. The CDR3 protein is CSARGQAYYEQYF. Here the CDR3 DNA reads TGCAGTGCTAGGGGACAGGCCTACTACGAGCAGTACTTC.

The V gene is TRBV28, the J gene TRBJ2-7; D possibly corresponds to TRBD1 (6 bases). Germline CDR1 reads MDHEN; CDR2 reads SYDVKM. The CDR3 covers 15 residues. The V end was cut by 4 bases, the J end by 3 bases, with 16 bases between. CDR3 sequence reads: CASSSPGRGHYEQYF. CDR3 coding DNA: TGTGCCAGCAGTTCCCCTGGCAGGGGACACTACGAGCAGTACTTC.

The chain carries TRBV27 and TRBJ2-7; D is possibly TRBD2 (6 bases). Per germline, CDR1 MNHEY and CDR2 SMNVEV (reference sequence). Trimming shortened V by 6 bases and J by 4 bases, and 19 bases separated the two germline ends. This CDR3 spans 15 amino acids. This CDR3 is CASSYGLPAGYEQYF. CDR3 DNA sequence: TGTGCCAGCAGCTACGGGTTGCCGGCGGGGTACGAGCAGTACTTC.

The rearrangement joins TRBV6-2 or TRBV6-3 to TRBJ2-7; 7 nucleotides align to TRBD1. Germline V gene data show CDR1 as MNHEY and CDR2 as SVGEGT. V was pared by 10 bases and J by 2 bases, with 8 bases of the junction left unmatched. This CDR3 contains 13 residues. In nucleotides, the CDR3 is TGTGCCACCAAACAGGGACAGACCTACGAGCAGTACTTC. This sequence encodes CATKQGQTYEQYF.